Described below is a single TCR beta chain sequence and its context. Trimming took 4 bases from V and 8 from J; bases not matched to a gene: 14. Germline lookup yields CDR1 GTSNPN and CDR2 SVGIG (reference sequence). The CDR3 totals 15 residues. The method was immunoSEQ multiplex PCR; TCRdb's version includes in-frame clones alone and lacks a portion of them. The sample consists of more than 95,000 clones, nearly 80% of them appearing once. This entry belongs to a study of radiotherapy plus CTLA-4 blockade in lung cancer. The sequencing used peripheral blood, collected from a patient treated with radiotherapy plus ipilimumab. The V and J genes are TRBV30 and TRBJ2-1, with TRBD2 matching 7 bases. This TCR was sampled from a human donor with non-small cell lung cancer who had a partial response to radiotherapy plus ipilimumab. CDR3 nucleotide sequence: TGTGCCTGGAATCAAGGAAGGGAGGGCCTTTATGAGCAGTTCTTC. This encodes CAWNQGREGLYEQFF.